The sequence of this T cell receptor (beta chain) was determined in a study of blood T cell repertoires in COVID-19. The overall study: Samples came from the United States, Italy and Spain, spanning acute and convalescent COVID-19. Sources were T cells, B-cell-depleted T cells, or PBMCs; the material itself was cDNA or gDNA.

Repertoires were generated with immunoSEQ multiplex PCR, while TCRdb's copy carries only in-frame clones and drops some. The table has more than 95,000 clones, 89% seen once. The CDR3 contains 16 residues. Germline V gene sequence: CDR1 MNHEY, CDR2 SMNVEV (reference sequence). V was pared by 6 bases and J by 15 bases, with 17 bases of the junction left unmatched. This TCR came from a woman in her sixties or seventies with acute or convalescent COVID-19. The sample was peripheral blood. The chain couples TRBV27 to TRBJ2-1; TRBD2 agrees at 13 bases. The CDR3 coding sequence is TGTGCCAGCAGCCCGACCAGGGCAACTAGCGGGAGGGGGAGGTTCTTC. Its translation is CASSPTRATSGRGRFF.